This TCR beta chain emerged from a study of blood T cell repertoires in COVID-19. The length of the CDR3 is 17 residues. The germline gives CDR1 SGHKS, CDR2 YYEKEE (reference sequence). Trimming removed 4 bases at V and 1 base at J, with 21 bases between. The data were produced by immunoSEQ multiplex PCR, yet TCRdb's version contains in-frame clones alone and is incomplete. The table lists about 190,000 clones, 75% to 90% of them singletons. The chain uses TRBV5-5 and TRBJ2-7, with TRBD2 as a possible D gene (6 bases). The sequenced sample was peripheral blood. This clonotype originated in a man aged 25-45 years with acute or convalescent COVID-19. CDR3 loop: CASSPAPVSGLSYEQYF. CDR3 DNA sequence: TGTGCCAGCAGCCCTGCTCCGGTTAGCGGACTATCCTACGAGCAGTACTTC. Complete variable domain (other parts from reference TRBV5-5 and TRBJ2-7): DAGVTQSPTHLIKTRGQQVTLRCSPISGHKSVSWYQQVLGQGPQFIFQYYEKEERGRGNFPDRFSARQFPNYSSELNVNALLLGDSALYLCASSPAPVSGLSYEQYFGPGTRLTVT.